This T cell receptor (beta chain) is from a study of T cell responses to AZD1222 COVID-19 vaccine. Trimming removed 6 bases from V and 8 bases from J, with 14 bases in between. The germline V gene encodes CDR1 SGHAT and CDR2 FQNNGV. The CDR3 runs 14 residues. This table comes from immunoSEQ multiplex PCR, and its TCRdb copy is limited to in-frame clones, with some not included. The sample lists 140,000 to 150,000 clones; 85% to 90% were seen once. Study outcomes and limitations: Baseline seropositivity characterized only six AZD1222 recipients. Vaccine-associated CD4 TCRs spanned spike, dominant at 160-218 and 743-854. Within unmutated variant regions lay the reported targets of nearly half of spike-specific TCRs. Possibly, clonal diversity was underestimated; donors were largely white British and included more females.

Concerning this clone: Its antigen remains unknown.

The chain employs TRBV11-2 and TRBJ1-6, with D possibly matching TRBD1 (6 bases). The TCR originated in an adult in good health. The sequences come from peripheral blood, collected on day 0 of AZD1222 vaccination. The CDR3 loop reads CASSFTGRDSPLHF. The CDR3 nucleotides read TGTGCCAGCAGTTTCACAGGGAGGGATTCACCCCTCCACTTT.